The 28 T cell receptor beta chains below were found in one sample sequenced in a study of T cells after yellow fever vaccination. MiXCR, run by TCRdb on the 5' RACE reads, gives a single entry per CDR3 protein. The sample lists more than 450,000 distinct CDR3 sequences, 20% to 25% occurring once. Material: PBMCs, obtained roughly 20 days after the first yellow fever vaccination. The receptors were gathered from a man between 18 and 29 years old who received the YFV17D yellow fever vaccine.

Only a few counts were recorded for this clonotype. The genes are TRBV5-4 and TRBJ2-7; 10 bases are shared with TRBD2. V lost 1 base and J lost 4; bases outside the gene matches: 5. Germline assignment: CDR1 SGHNT and CDR2 YYREEE (reference sequence). The CDR3 is 15 amino acids. CDR3 residues: CASSLSASGGYEQYF. The CDR3 DNA is TGTGCCAGCAGCTTGTCGGCTAGCGGGGGATACGAGCAGTACTTC.

The V call is TRBV7-9, the J call TRBJ2-1; the D gene is possibly TRBD1 (5 bases). This CDR3 has 15 residues. V lost 2 bases and J lost 5, with 13 bases in between. The germline gives CDR1 SEHNR, CDR2 FQNEAQ (reference sequence). This CDR3 reads CASSLYGRAHNEQFF. In nucleotides, the CDR3 is TGTGCCAGCAGCTTATATGGCAGGGCACACAATGAGCAGTTCTTC.

Here the CDR3 reads CASSPWDSREQYF. In DNA, the CDR3 is TGTGCCAGCTCACCATGGGACAGTCGCGAGCAGTACTTC. The V and J genes are TRBV18 and TRBJ2-7; 7 nucleotides line up with TRBD1. V was pared by 2 bases and J by 6 bases, with 4 bases of the junction left unmatched. This CDR3 spans 13 amino acids. The germline V gene has CDR1 KGHSH and CDR2 LQKENI.

The chain is built from TRBV11-2 and TRBJ2-5; TRBD2 aligns across 10 bases. The CDR3 is 16 residues long. The V segment lost 5 bases and the J segment 5 bases; nucleotides outside the gene matches: 11. The germline CDR1 and CDR2 sequences are SGHAT and FQNNGV. Here the CDR3 reads CASSGQTSGKSETQYF. As DNA, the CDR3 is TGTGCCAGCAGCGGCCAAACTAGCGGGAAATCCGAGACCCAGTACTTC.

This clonotype turned up a few times. The genes are TRBV5-1 and TRBJ2-1, with unresolved D. Trimming removed 1 base at V and 0 bases at J, with 8 bases between. Germline CDR1 SGHRS, CDR2 YFSETQ. The CDR3 contains 15 residues. CDR3 DNA sequence: TGCGCCAGCAGCTTGTACATAAGCTCCTACAATGAGCAGTTCTTC. Translation gives CASSLYISSYNEQFF.

J is TRBJ2-2 and V is TRBV24-1, with a weak D call TRBD1 (6 bases). Trimming removed 4 bases from V and 6 bases from J, with 17 bases in between. Germline CDR1 KGHDR, CDR2 SFDVKD. This CDR3 has 16 amino acids. This CDR3 reads CATSEAGDAYSGELFF. CDR3 DNA: TGTGCCACCAGTGAGGCAGGGGACGCCTACTCCGGGGAGCTGTTTTTT.

This clonotype was recorded a few times. The chain is built from TRBV6-1 and TRBJ2-5; 8 nucleotides align to TRBD2. The CDR3 has 15 amino acids. The germline gives CDR1 MNHNS, CDR2 SASEGT. V shed 5 bases, J shed 2 bases, and the junction held 7 bases outside the gene matches. The chain's CDR3 is CASSPPREGQETQYF. CDR3 nucleotides: TGTGCCAGCAGTCCCCCACGGGAGGGACAAGAGACCCAGTACTTC.

The V call is TRBV3-1, the J call TRBJ2-1; D could derive from TRBD1 or TRBD2 (5 bases each). Germline V lookup: CDR1 LGHDT, CDR2 YNNKEL (reference sequence). With 0 bases removed from V and 6 bases from J, the gap between germline ends came to 12 bases. CDR3 length: 15 amino acids. The CDR3 is CASSQDLVRGNEQFF. The CDR3, as DNA: TGTGCCAGCAGCCAAGATCTTGTGAGGGGCAATGAGCAGTTCTTC.

The chain joins TRBV7-8 to TRBJ1-1, with D uncertain. Germline assignment: CDR1 SGHVS and CDR2 FQNEAQ. Trimming stripped 2 bases from V and 4 bases from J, with 14 bases between. The CDR3 has 15 residues. CDR3 loop: CASSLYPTVGTEAFF. DNA of the CDR3: TGTGCCAGCAGCTTATACCCGACTGTGGGCACTGAAGCTTTCTTT.

This rearrangement joins TRBV4-3 to TRBJ2-3; 7 bases are shared with TRBD2. The CDR3 runs 17 residues. Germline CDR1 is LGHNA and CDR2 is YSLEER. J lost 5 bases, V lost 0 bases, and 11 bases had no gene match. CDR3 loop: CASSQDHGGNYVDTQYF. The CDR3 DNA reads as TGCGCCAGCAGCCAAGACCACGGGGGGAATTATGTAGATACGCAGTATTTT.

The sample holds a few counts of this clonotype. The CDR3 spells CASSSGQLRFLYNEQFF. The CDR3 DNA reads as TGCGCCAGCAGCTCGGGACAGCTCCGTTTCCTTTACAATGAGCAGTTCTTC. This chain links TRBV5-1 with TRBJ2-1, with TRBD1 matching over 7 bases. Germline values: CDR1 SGHRS, CDR2 YFSETQ. CDR3 size: 17 residues. J lost 4 bases, V lost 3 bases, and 13 bases had no gene match.

This clonotype was seen more than once but under ten times. The rearrangement joins TRBV5-1 to TRBJ1-3; D remains ambiguous. CDR3 length equals 15 residues. Germline loops: CDR1 SGHRS, CDR2 YFSETQ. V was clipped by 0 bases and J by 0 bases, with 7 bases between them. The CDR3 reads CASSLGENSGNTIYF. CDR3 in DNA: TGCGCCAGCAGCTTGGGAGAGAACTCTGGAAACACCATATATTTT.

This clonotype has at least ten counts. The J gene is TRBJ2-1, the V gene TRBV6-1; TRBD2 matches at 10 bases. J gave up 4 bases and V 3 bases, and 3 bases lay outside the gene matches. Germline loops: CDR1 MNHNS, CDR2 SASEGT. The CDR3 spans 15 residues. CDR3 residues: CASSESGGAYNEQFF. In nucleotides, the CDR3 is TGTGCCAGCAGTGAGAGCGGGGGGGCGTACAATGAGCAGTTCTTC.

This clonotype was counted a few times. The chain joins TRBV12-3 or TRBV12-4 to TRBJ1-1, with TRBD1 matching 8 bases. The J segment lost 0 bases and the V segment lost 6 bases, leaving 12 bases of the junction unmatched. The CDR3 has 17 residues. CDR3 sequence reads: CASRGPLGQAMNTEAFF. DNA of the CDR3: TGTGCCAGCAGGGGACCCTTGGGACAGGCCATGAACACTGAAGCTTTCTTT.

This clonotype was seen only a few times. The rearrangement links TRBV4-1 to TRBJ2-4; D gene ambiguous. Germline-derived CDR1 and CDR2 are MGHRA and YSYEKL. The CDR3 runs to 13 residues. Trimming pared 0 bases from V and 13 bases from J, leaving 13 bases between. The DNA of the CDR3 is TGCGCCAGCAGCCAAGATTTAAGGACCTCCCAGTACTTC. Translated, it gives CASSQDLRTSQYF.

This chain links TRBV30 with TRBJ2-6; perhaps D is TRBD1 or TRBD2 (5 bases each). This CDR3 has 16 amino acids. Germline CDR1 is GTSNPN and CDR2 is SVGIG (reference sequence). Trimming pared 0 bases from V and 5 bases from J, leaving 14 bases between. For the CDR3, the DNA is TGTGCCTGGAGTGTGTGGGGGAATTCGAGGGCCAACGTCCTGACTTTC. Translated: CAWSVWGNSRANVLTF. Supplemented by reference TRBV30 and TRBJ2-6, the full variable domain reads SQTIHQWPATLVQPVGSPLSLECTVEGTSNPNLYWYRQAAGRGLQLLFYSVGIGQISSEVPQNLSASRPQDRQFILSSKKLLLSDSGFYLCAWSVWGNSRANVLTFGAGSRLTVL.

This clonotype was recorded only once. The chain has TRBV7-2 and TRBJ2-5; TRBD2 matches at 9 bases. The CDR3 length is 15 residues. V dropped 5 bases and J dropped 1; count of bases not matched to a gene: 5. Germline V gene sequence: CDR1 SGHTA, CDR2 FQGNSA. The CDR3 region has the DNA TGTGCCAGCAGCGGTAGCGGGGGCTTCCAAGAGACCCAGTACTTC. Its translation: CASSGSGGFQETQYF. The variable domain in full, with the rest retrieved from reference TRBV7-2 and TRBJ2-5, is GAGVSQSPSNKVTEKGKDVELRCDPISGHTALYWYRQSLGQGLEFLIYFQGNSAPDKSGLPSDRFSAERTGGSVSTLTIQRTQQEDSAVYLCASSGSGGFQETQYFGPGTRLLVL.

This clonotype was counted a few times. V is TRBV5-6 and J is TRBJ2-1; D is unresolved. The V end lost 1 base, the J end lost 4 bases, and 15 bases lay between the germline ends. The germline gives CDR1 SGHDT, CDR2 YYEEEE. The CDR3 sequence is 16 residues long. The CDR3 loop is CASSLWFGMEYNEQFF. In DNA form, the CDR3 reads TGTGCCAGCAGCTTGTGGTTCGGCATGGAATACAATGAGCAGTTCTTC.

The genes are TRBV12-3 or TRBV12-4 and TRBJ1-1; no clear D gene. V lost 7 bases, J lost 1 base, and 7 bases lay in between. CDR3 size: 12 residues. The CDR3: CASKYQNTEAFF. In DNA form, the CDR3 reads TGTGCCAGCAAGTACCAGAACACTGAAGCTTTCTTT.

The chain combines TRBV7-9 with TRBJ1-3, with 9 bases aligning to TRBD1. J lost 2 bases, V lost 5 bases, and 7 bases had no gene match. CDR3 size: 16 residues. Germline V gene sequence: CDR1 SEHNR, CDR2 FQNEAQ (reference sequence). The DNA of the CDR3 is TGTGCCAGCAGCATATATGGGACAGGGCCTGGAAACACCATATATTTT. Translation gives CASSIYGTGPGNTIYF.

The J gene is TRBJ1-3, the V gene TRBV7-3; the match to TRBD1 covers 9 bases. Trimming removed 3 bases from V and 0 bases from J; junction bases left unmatched: 0. Germline-derived CDR1 and CDR2 are SGHTA and FQGTGA. The CDR3 consists of 15 residues. In DNA form, the CDR3 reads TGTGCCAGCAGCTTGGACAGGGGCTCTGGAAACACCATATATTTT. Translating it yields CASSLDRGSGNTIYF.

The V and J genes are TRBV20-1 and TRBJ1-2; tentative D call: TRBD1 (6 bases). The V gene lost 6 bases and the J gene lost 3 bases, with 11 bases spanning the gap. The CDR3 consists of 12 residues. CDR1 DFQATT and CDR2 SNEGSKA come from the germline V gene (reference sequence). CDR3 nucleotide sequence: TGCAGTGCCCTTGGACAGTACTATGGCTACACCTTC. It encodes CSALGQYYGYTF.

This chain links TRBV7-2 with TRBJ2-5, with a tentative D call TRBD1 (6 bases). This CDR3 spans 15 amino acids. Germline V CDR1 and CDR2: SGHTA, FQGNSA. V was shortened by 5 bases and J by 1 base, with 14 bases between the two germline ends. CDR3 region: CASSGRTATQETQYF. The CDR3 DNA reads TGTGCCAGCAGCGGAAGGACAGCAACCCAAGAGACCCAGTACTTC.

V gene TRBV5-1 combines with J gene TRBJ1-1; tentatively, D is TRBD1 (5 bases). The CDR3 totals 15 residues. The germline V gene has CDR1 SGHRS and CDR2 YFSETQ. V lost 2 bases, J lost 1 base, and 12 bases lay in between. CDR3 in amino acids: CASSFNEGRNTEAFF. CDR3 nucleotides: TGCGCCAGCAGCTTTAACGAGGGGCGGAACACTGAAGCTTTCTTT.

With respect to this clonotype: A much more abundant neighbour one base away suggests this may be a read error. The V call is TRBV29-1, the J call TRBJ2-2; D possibly uses TRBD1 or TRBD2 (5 bases each). The V end was cut by 5 bases, the J end by 9 bases, with 16 bases between. The CDR3 sequence is 13 residues long. The V gene's germline CDR1 is SQVTM and CDR2 ANQGSEA. The CDR3 protein is CSVRQSGTWELFF. Written as DNA, the CDR3 is TGCAGCGTTAGACAGAGCGGTACCTGGGAGCTGTTTTTT.

The CDR3 DNA sequence: TGCGCCAGCAGCTTCAGGGGGCCAGAGACCCAGTACTTC. Translating gives CASSFRGPETQYF. This rearrangement joins TRBV5-1 to TRBJ2-5, with TRBD1 matching over 8 bases. Germline V lookup: CDR1 SGHRS, CDR2 YFSETQ. This CDR3 has 13 amino acids. V lost 2 bases and J lost 4; bases outside the gene matches: 1.

The J gene is TRBJ2-1, the V gene TRBV9, with 11 positions matching TRBD2. V shed 2 bases and J 7 bases; nucleotides not matched to a gene: 14. This CDR3 has 18 amino acids. Germline V gene sequence: CDR1 SGDLS, CDR2 YYNGEE. The CDR3 sequence: CASSVTGTSGTRGNEQFF. The CDR3 DNA follows: TGTGCCAGCAGCGTCACCGGGACTAGCGGAACACGAGGGAATGAGCAGTTCTTC.

This clonotype was seen only a few times. The V and J genes are TRBV18 and TRBJ1-1, with D unresolved. The V end was cut by 0 bases, the J end by 8 bases, with 7 bases between. Germline V gives CDR1 KGHSH, CDR2 LQKENI. The CDR3 runs 12 residues. CDR3 in amino acids: CASSPPAREAFF. The CDR3 DNA follows: TGTGCCAGCTCACCACCTGCCAGGGAAGCTTTCTTT.